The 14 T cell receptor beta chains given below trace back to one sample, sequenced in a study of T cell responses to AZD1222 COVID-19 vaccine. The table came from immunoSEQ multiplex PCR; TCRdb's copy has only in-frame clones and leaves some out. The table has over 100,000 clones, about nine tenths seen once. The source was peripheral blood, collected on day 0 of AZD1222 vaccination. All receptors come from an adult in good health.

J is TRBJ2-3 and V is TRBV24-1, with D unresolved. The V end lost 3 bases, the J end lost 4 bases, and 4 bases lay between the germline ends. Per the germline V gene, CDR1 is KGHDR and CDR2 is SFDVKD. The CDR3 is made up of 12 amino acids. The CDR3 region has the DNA TGTGCCACCAGTGATCCTTCAGATACGCAGTATTTT. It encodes CATSDPSDTQYF.

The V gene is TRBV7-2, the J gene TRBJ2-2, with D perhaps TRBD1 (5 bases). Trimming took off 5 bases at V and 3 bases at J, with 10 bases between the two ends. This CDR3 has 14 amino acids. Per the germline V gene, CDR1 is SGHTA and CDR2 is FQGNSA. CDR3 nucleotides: TGTGCCAGCAGCCATCGACAGTACACCGGGGAGCTGTTTTTT. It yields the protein CASSHRQYTGELFF.

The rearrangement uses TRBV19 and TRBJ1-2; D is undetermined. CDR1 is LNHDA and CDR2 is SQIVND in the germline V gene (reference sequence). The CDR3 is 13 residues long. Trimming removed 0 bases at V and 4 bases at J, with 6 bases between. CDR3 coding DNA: TGTGCCAGTAGTATAGATAGCTTCTATGGCTACACCTTC. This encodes CASSIDSFYGYTF. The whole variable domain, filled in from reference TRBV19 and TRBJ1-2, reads DGGITQSPKYLFRKEGQNVTLSCEQNLNHDAMYWYRQDPGQGLRLIYYSQIVNDFQKGDIAEGYSVSREKKESFPLTVTSAQKNPTAFYLCASSIDSFYGYTFGSGTRLTVV.

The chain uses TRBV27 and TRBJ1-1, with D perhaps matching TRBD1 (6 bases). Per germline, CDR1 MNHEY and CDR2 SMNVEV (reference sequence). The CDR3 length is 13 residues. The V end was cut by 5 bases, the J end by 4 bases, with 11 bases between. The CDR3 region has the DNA TGTGCCAGCAGTAACAGGGTAGGCACTGAAGCTTTCTTT. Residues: CASSNRVGTEAFF.

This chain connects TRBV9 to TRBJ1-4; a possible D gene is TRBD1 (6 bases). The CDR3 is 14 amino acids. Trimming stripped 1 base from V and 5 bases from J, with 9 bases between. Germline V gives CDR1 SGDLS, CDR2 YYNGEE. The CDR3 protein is CASSVRGTNEKLFF. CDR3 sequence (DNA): TGTGCCAGCAGCGTAAGGGGGACGAATGAAAAACTGTTTTTT.

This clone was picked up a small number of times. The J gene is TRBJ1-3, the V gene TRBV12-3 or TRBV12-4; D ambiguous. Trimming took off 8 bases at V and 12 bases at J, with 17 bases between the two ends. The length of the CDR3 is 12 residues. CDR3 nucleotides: TGTGCCAGCCGGAAAACGGGAGAAGGCATATATTTT. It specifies CASRKTGEGIYF.

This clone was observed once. CDR3 in amino acids: CASSQMADSPLHF. CDR3 nucleotide sequence: TGTGCCAGCAGCCAGATGGCGGATTCACCCCTCCACTTT. J is TRBJ1-6 and V is TRBV11-3, with D hard to call. Germline V gene data show CDR1 as SGHNT and CDR2 as YENEEA. The germline V and J ends were trimmed by 5 bases and 8 bases, with 10 bases remaining between them. This CDR3 comprises 13 residues.

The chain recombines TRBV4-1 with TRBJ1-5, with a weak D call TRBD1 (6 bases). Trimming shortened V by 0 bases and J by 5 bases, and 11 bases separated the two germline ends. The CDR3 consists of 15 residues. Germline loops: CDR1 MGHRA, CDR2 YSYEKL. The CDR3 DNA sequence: TGCGCCAGCAGCCAAGAGTGGGGGCGCCATCAGCCCCAGCATTTT. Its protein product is CASSQEWGRHQPQHF.

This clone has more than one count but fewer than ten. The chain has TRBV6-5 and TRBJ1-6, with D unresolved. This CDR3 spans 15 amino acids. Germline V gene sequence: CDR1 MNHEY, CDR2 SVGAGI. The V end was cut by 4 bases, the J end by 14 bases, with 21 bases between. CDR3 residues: CASSSDTSFGESLHF. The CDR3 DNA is TGTGCCAGCAGTTCCGACACCTCCTTCGGTGAATCCCTCCACTTT.

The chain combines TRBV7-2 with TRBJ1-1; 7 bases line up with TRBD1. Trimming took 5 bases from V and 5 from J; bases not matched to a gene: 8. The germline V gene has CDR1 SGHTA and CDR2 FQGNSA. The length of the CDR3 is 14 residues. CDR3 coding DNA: TGTGCCAGCAGCCCCCAGACAGGGAAGACTGAAGCTTTCTTT. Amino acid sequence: CASSPQTGKTEAFF.

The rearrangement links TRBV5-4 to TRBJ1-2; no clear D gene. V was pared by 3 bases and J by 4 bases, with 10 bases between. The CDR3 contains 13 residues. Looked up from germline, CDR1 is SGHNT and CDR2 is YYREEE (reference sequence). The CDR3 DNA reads TGTGCCAGCAGCTCGGCGGCGACCTATGGCTACACCTTC. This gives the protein CASSSAATYGYTF.

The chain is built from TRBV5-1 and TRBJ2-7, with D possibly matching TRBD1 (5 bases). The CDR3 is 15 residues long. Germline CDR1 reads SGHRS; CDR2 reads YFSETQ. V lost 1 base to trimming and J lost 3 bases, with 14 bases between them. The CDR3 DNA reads TGCGCCAGCAGCTTGAGGACAACCGTAGGCTACGAGCAGTACTTC. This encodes CASSLRTTVGYEQYF.

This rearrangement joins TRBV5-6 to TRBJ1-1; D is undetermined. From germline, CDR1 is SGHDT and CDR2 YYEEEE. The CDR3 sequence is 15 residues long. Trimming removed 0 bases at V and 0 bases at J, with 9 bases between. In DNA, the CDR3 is TGTGCCAGCAGCTTGGGGGGTGCCTTGAACACTGAAGCTTTCTTT. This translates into CASSLGGALNTEAFF. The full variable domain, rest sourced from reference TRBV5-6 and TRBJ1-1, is DAGVTQSPTHLIKTRGQQVTLRCSPKSGHDTVSWYQQALGQGPQFIFQYYEEEERQRGNFPDRFSGHQFPNYSSELNVNALLLGDSALYLCASSLGGALNTEAFFGQGTRLTVV.

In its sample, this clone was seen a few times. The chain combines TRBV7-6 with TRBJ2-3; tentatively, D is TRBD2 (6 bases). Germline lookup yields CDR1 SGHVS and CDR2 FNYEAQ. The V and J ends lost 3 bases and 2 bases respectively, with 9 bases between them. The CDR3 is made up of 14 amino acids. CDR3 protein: CASSLGLPTDTQYF. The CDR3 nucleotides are TGTGCCAGCAGCTTGGGACTCCCCACAGATACGCAGTATTTT.